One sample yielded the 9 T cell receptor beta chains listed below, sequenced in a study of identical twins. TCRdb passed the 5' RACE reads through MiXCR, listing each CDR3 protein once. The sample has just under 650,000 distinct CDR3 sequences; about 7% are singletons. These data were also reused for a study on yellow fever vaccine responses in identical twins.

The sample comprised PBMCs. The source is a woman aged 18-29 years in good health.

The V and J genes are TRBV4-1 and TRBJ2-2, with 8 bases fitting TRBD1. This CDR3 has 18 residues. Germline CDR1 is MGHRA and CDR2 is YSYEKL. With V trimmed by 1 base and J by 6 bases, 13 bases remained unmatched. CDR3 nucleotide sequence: TGCGCCAGCAGCCAAGCCTCCAGGGGGCGCATCAATCCCGGGGAGCTGTTTTTT. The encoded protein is CASSQASRGRINPGELFF.

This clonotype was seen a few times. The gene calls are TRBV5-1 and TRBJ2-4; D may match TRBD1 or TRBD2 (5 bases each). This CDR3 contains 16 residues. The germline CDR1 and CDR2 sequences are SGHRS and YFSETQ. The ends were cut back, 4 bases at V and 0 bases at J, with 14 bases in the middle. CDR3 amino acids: CASSPRDGLAKNIQYF. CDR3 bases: TGCGCCAGCAGCCCCCGGGACGGCCTAGCCAAAAACATTCAGTACTTC. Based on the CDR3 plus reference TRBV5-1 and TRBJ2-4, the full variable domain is KAGVTQTPRYLIKTRGQQVTLSCSPISGHRSVSWYQQTPGQGLQFLFEYFSETQRNKGNFPGRFSGRQFSNSRSEMNVSTLELGDSALYLCASSPRDGLAKNIQYFGAGTRLSVL.

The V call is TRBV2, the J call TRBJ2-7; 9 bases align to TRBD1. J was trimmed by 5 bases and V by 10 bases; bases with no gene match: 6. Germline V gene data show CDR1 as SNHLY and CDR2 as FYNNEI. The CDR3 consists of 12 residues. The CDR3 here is CAIRDRANEQYF. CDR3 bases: TGTGCCATCCGGGACAGGGCGAACGAGCAGTACTTC.

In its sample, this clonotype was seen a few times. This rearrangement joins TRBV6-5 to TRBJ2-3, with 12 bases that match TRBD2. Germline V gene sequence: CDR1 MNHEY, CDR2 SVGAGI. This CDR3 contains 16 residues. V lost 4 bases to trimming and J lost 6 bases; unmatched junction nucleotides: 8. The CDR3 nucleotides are TGTGCCAGCAGTTCCCTAGCGGGAGGGCGGGCGGATACGCAGTATTTT. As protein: CASSSLAGGRADTQYF.

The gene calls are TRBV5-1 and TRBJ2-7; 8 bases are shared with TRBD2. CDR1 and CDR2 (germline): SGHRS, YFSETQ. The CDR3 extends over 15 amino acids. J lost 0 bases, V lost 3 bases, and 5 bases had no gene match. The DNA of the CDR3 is TGCGCCAGCAGCTACGGGGGGGTAGACTCCTACGAGCAGTACGTC. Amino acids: CASSYGGVDSYEQYV.

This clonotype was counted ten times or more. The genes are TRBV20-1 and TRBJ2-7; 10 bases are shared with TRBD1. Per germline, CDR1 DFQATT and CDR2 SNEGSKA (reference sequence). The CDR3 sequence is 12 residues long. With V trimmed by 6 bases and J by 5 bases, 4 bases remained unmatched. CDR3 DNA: TGCAGTGCCCGGGACAGGGGTCACGAGCAGTACTTC. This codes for CSARDRGHEQYF.

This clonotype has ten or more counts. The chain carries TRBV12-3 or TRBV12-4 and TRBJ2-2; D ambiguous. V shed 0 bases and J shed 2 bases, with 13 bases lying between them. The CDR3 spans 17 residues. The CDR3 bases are TGTGCCAGCAGTTTAGCGTCTGGCAGGCCAAACACCGGGGAGCTGTTTTTT. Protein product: CASSLASGRPNTGELFF.

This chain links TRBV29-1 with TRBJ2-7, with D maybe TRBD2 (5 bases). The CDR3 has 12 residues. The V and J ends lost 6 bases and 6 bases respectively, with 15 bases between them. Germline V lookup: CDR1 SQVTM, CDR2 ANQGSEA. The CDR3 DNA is TGCAGCGTCGAACTTAGCGTCGGCGAGCAGTACTTC. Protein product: CSVELSVGEQYF.

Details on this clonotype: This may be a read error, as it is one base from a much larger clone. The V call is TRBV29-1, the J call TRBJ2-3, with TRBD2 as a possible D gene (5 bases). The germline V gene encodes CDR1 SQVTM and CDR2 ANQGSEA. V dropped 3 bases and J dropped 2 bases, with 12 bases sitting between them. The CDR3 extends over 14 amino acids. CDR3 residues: CSVDTKTITDTQYF. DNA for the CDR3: TGCAGCGTTGACACTAAGACTATCACAGATACGCAGTATTTT.